Following are 19 T cell receptor beta chains from one sample sequenced in a study of T cell clusters in autoimmune cytopenias. Some 40,000 genome equivalents of blood DNA were amplified for TRB. TRB was amplified by touch-down multiplex PCR, primer pools A and B combined. TCRdb reanalyzed the multiplex PCR reads, giving one entry per CDR3 protein sequence and no DNA. The table gives 9,500 to 14,000 distinct CDR3 sequences; the top ten clones make up 20% to 25% of it. The same sample was also studied in work on T cell repertoires in aging, cancer and after chemotherapy.

The sequenced material came from peripheral blood. Receptors originate from a human donor in good health.

This sequence joins TRBV18 and TRBJ2-2. The CDR3 spans 15 residues. CDR1 is KGHSH, CDR2 LQKENI, per germline. This CDR3 reads CASSLVASGTGELFF.

V is TRBV13 and J is TRBJ2-7; TCRdb's D call, TRBD2, is unchecked because there is no DNA. CDR1 is PRHDT and CDR2 is FYEKMQ in the germline V gene (reference sequence). The CDR3 sequence is 16 residues long. The CDR3 sequence is CASSLEFSGGTYEQYF. The full variable domain, with the rest looked up from reference TRBV13 and TRBJ2-7, is AAGVIQSPRHLIKEKRETATLKCYPIPRHDTVYWYQQGPGQDPQFLISFYEKMQSDKGSIPDRFSAQQFSDYHSELNMSSLELGDSALYFCASSLEFSGGTYEQYFGPGTRLTVT.

V and J are TRBV7-9 and TRBJ2-3; TCRdb returns TRBD2, unconfirmable since there is no DNA. The CDR3 loop spans 17 amino acids. CDR1 and CDR2 from the germline V gene are SEHNR and FQNEAQ (reference sequence). CDR3 amino acids: CASSPGLAGGGTDTQYF.

The genes are TRBV4-3 and TRBJ1-2; TCRdb's assignment of TRBD1 cannot be checked, as there is no DNA. The CDR3 is made up of 14 amino acids. Germline V gene data show CDR1 as LGHNA and CDR2 as YSLEER. The CDR3 loop reads CASSQDISPYGYTF.

The rearrangement uses TRBV27 and TRBJ1-5; the TRBD1 assignment by TCRdb is unverifiable without DNA. CDR3 length: 15 residues. Germline V lookup: CDR1 MNHEY, CDR2 SMNVEV (reference sequence). The CDR3 region is CASSLGSRGNQPQHF.

V is TRBV19 and J is TRBJ1-1. This CDR3 is 15 amino acids long. The germline CDR1 and CDR2 sequences are LNHDA and SQIVND (reference sequence). The chain's CDR3 is CASSILQARGTEAFF.

By frequency, this clonotype registers medium-sized. The chain carries TRBV6-5 and TRBJ1-2; TCRdb gives TRBD1 as the D gene, but with no DNA this cannot be confirmed. The length of the CDR3 is 14 residues. Per the germline V gene, CDR1 is MNHEY and CDR2 is SVGAGI. The CDR3 is CASSYKQGGDRYTF.

This clonotype shows up as medium-sized by frequency. J is TRBJ2-2 and V is TRBV19. The CDR3 is made up of 12 amino acids. CDR1 is LNHDA, CDR2 SQIVND, per germline (reference sequence). This CDR3 is CASSQTPGELFF.

The chain employs TRBV6-6 and TRBJ2-1; absent DNA, TCRdb's TRBD1 call cannot be checked. The CDR3 consists of 12 residues. In germline, CDR1 is MNHNY, CDR2 SVGAGI (reference sequence). The CDR3 region is CASSPGGPEQFF.

The chain joins TRBV5-8 to TRBJ2-1; TCRdb's D call, TRBD2, is unchecked because there is no DNA. This CDR3 region has 15 residues. The germline V gene encodes CDR1 SGHTS and CDR2 YDEGEE. The CDR3 here is CASSLGGLARGEQFF.

The CDR3 protein is CSALGGPRGYNEQFF. The gene calls are TRBV20-1 and TRBJ2-1; TCRdb's D call, TRBD2, is unchecked because there is no DNA. This CDR3 contains 15 residues. CDR1 is DFQATT and CDR2 is SNEGSKA in the germline V gene (reference sequence).

This rearrangement joins TRBV6-5 to TRBJ1-1; TCRdb calls TRBD1, which cannot be checked without DNA. The CDR3 covers 16 residues. From germline, CDR1 is MNHEY and CDR2 SVGAGI. CDR3 residues: CASSKFAGTGGWKAFF.

This clonotype shows up as medium-sized by frequency. The rearrangement links TRBV30 to TRBJ2-1; there is no DNA to check the TCRdb D call of TRBD1. Germline CDR1 GTSNPN, CDR2 SVGIG (reference sequence). CDR3 length equals 14 residues. The CDR3 sequence: CAWGGVDRGNEQFF.

This chain joins TRBV6-1 and TRBJ1-3; the D call from TCRdb, TRBD1, cannot be confirmed without DNA. Germline CDR1 and CDR2: MNHNS and SASEGT. This CDR3 comprises 14 residues. This CDR3 is CASSTGTSGNTIYF.

J is TRBJ2-2 and V is TRBV5-6; the D call from TCRdb, TRBD1, cannot be confirmed without DNA. Germline values: CDR1 SGHDT, CDR2 YYEEEE. The CDR3 runs to 15 residues. The CDR3 loop is CASSPGGRGTGELFF.

Its frequency marks this clonotype as medium-sized (0.01 to 0.1%). V gene TRBV5-4 combines with J gene TRBJ2-6. From germline, CDR1 is SGHNT and CDR2 YYREEE (reference sequence). The CDR3 covers 14 residues. CDR3 protein: CASSAVSGANVLTF.

CDR3 in amino acids: CATSRDRGLTDTQYF. The V and J genes are TRBV15 and TRBJ2-3; TCRdb's D call of TRBD1 is untestable without DNA. This CDR3 contains 15 residues. CDR1 is LNHNV and CDR2 is YYDKDF in the germline V gene (reference sequence).

The chain combines TRBV12-3 or TRBV12-4 with TRBJ2-5; the TRBD1 assignment by TCRdb is unverifiable without DNA. The CDR3 has 14 residues. CDR3 sequence: CASSTRQGQETQYF.

The genes are TRBV30 and TRBJ2-7; TCRdb calls TRBD1, which cannot be checked without DNA. CDR1 is GTSNPN and CDR2 is SVGIG in the germline V gene (reference sequence). There are 13 residues in the CDR3. CDR3 loop: CAWSGAVRVEQYF.